This T cell receptor (beta chain) was obtained from a study of T cell responses to AZD1222 COVID-19 vaccine. Study-wide findings and caveats: Distributed over spike, vaccine-associated CD4 TCRs predominated at 160-218 and 743-854.

On this clone itself: Its antigen remains unidentified.

Clones were sequenced by immunoSEQ multiplex PCR, and TCRdb holds only the in-frame ones, with some missing. This repertoire shows 100,000 to 140,000 clones, about nine tenths found once; its top ten account for approximately 4.5%. The CDR3 is made up of 15 amino acids. CDR1 and CDR2 from the germline V gene are MNHEY and SVGEGT. With 6 bases removed from V and 4 bases from J, the gap between germline ends came to 17 bases. The origin of this receptor is an adult in good health. The chain combines TRBV6-2 or TRBV6-3 with TRBJ2-3; weak D call: TRBD2 (5 bases). The specimen comprised peripheral blood, sampled on day 0 of AZD1222 vaccination. CDR3 sequence: CASSPWTVISDTQYF. The CDR3 nucleotides read TGTGCCAGCAGCCCATGGACTGTTATTTCAGATACGCAGTATTTT.